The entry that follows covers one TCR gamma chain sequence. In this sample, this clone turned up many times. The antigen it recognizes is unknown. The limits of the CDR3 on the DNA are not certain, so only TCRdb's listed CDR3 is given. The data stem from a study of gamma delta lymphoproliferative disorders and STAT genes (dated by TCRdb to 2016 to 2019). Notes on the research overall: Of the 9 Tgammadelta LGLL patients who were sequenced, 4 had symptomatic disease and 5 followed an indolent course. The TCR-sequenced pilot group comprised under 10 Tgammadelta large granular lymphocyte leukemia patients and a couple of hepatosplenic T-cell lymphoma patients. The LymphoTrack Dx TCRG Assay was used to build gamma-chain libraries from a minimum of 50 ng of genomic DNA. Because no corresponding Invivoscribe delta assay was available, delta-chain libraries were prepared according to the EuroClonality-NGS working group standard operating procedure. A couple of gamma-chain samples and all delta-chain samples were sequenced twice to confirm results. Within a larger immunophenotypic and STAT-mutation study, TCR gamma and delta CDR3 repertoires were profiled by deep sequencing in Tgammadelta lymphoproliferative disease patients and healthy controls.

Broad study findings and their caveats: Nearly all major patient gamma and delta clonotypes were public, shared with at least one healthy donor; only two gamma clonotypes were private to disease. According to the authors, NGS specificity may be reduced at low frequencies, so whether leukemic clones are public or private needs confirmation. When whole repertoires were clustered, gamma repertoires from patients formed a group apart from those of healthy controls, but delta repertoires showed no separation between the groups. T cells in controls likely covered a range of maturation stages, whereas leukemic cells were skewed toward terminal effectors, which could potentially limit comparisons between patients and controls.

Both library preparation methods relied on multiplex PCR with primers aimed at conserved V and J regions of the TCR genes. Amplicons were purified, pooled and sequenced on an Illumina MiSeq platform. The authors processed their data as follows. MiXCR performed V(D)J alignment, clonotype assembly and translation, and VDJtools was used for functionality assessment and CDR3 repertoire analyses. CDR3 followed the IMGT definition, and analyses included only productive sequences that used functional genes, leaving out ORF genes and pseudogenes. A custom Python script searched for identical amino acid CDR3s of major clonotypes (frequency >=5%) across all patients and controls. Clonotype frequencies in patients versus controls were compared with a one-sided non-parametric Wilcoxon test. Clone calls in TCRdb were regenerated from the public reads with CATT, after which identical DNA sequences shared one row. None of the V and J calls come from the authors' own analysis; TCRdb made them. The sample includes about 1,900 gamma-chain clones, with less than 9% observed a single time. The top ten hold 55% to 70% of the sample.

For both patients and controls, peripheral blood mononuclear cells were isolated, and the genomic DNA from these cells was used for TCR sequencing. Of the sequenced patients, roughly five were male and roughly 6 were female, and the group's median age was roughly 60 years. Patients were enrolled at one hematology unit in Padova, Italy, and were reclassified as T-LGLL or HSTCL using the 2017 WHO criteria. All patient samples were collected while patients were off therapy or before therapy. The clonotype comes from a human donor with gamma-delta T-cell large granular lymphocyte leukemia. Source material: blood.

The CDR3 region reads CTTVPPSKPPPLARSSDWIKTF. The J gene went uncalled, whereas the V gene is TRGV11. Being an ORF, TRGV11 has a function that is uncertain. The CDR3 measures 22 amino acids from cysteine to phenylalanine.